The 4 T cell receptor beta chains below were found in one sample sequenced in a study of blood T cell repertoires in COVID-19. Clones were sequenced by immunoSEQ multiplex PCR, and TCRdb holds only the in-frame ones, with some missing. Among more than 250,000 clones listed, around 86% were seen once. The specimen was PBMCs or T cells enriched from blood (not recorded which). The receptors were gathered from a woman between 18 and 30 years old who had recovered from COVID-19.

The chain employs TRBV18 and TRBJ2-7; D is unresolved. Germline V CDR1 and CDR2: KGHSH, LQKENI. Trimming shortened V by 4 bases and J by 4 bases, and 8 bases separated the two germline ends. The CDR3 loop spans 12 amino acids. The CDR3 region has the DNA TGTGCCAGCTCACGCGAGCCATACGAGCAGTACTTC. Residues: CASSREPYEQYF.

The chain joins TRBV4-2 to TRBJ1-2, with TRBD1 matching over 12 bases. The germline CDR1 and CDR2 sequences are LGHNA and YNFKEQ. The CDR3 has 16 amino acids. V shed 0 bases, J shed 6 bases, and the junction held 5 bases outside the gene matches. The CDR3 region has the DNA TGTGCCAGCAGCCAAGAAGGGACAGGGGGCGTGGATGGCTACACCTTC. Its translation: CASSQEGTGGVDGYTF.

The V and J genes are TRBV27 and TRBJ1-6, with D maybe TRBD1 (5 bases). Trimming shortened V by 6 bases and J by 6 bases, and 21 bases separated the two germline ends. From germline, CDR1 is MNHEY and CDR2 SMNVEV (reference sequence). The CDR3 is 17 amino acids. CDR3 residues: CASRPLGGSRFNSPLHF. DNA of the CDR3: TGTGCCAGCAGACCACTGGGGGGGAGCCGATTTAATTCACCCCTCCACTTT.

The chain joins TRBV4-3 to TRBJ1-2, with no clear D. The ends were cut back, 0 bases at V and 6 bases at J, with 14 bases in the middle. CDR1 LGHNA and CDR2 YSLEER come from the germline V gene. The CDR3 is 15 amino acids. The CDR3 here is CASSQDREVPHGYTF. The CDR3 DNA follows: TGCGCCAGCAGCCAAGATCGGGAAGTCCCCCATGGCTACACCTTC.